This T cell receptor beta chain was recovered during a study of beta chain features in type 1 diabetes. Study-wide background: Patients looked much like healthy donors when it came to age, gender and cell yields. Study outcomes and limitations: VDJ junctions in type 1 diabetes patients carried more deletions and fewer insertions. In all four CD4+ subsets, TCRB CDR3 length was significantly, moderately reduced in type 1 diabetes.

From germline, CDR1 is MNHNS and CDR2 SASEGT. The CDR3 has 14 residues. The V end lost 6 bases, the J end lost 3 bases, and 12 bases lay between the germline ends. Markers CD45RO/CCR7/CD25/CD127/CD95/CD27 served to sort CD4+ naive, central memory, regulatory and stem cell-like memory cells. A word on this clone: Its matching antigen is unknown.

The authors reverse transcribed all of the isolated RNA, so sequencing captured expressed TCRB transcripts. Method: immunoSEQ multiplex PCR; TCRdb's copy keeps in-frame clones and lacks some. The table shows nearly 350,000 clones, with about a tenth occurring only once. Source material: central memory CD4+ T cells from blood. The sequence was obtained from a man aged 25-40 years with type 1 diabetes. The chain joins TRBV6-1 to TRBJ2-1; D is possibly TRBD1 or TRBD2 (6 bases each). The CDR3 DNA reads TGTGCCAGCAGACAGGGACTGAACTACAATGAGCAGTTCTTC. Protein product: CASRQGLNYNEQFF.